Listed below are T cell receptor beta chains from one sample, sequenced in a study of metastatic and nonmetastatic thyroid tumors. Via MiXCR, TCRdb re-called the PCR reads. The profile shows about 69,000 clones, 12% to 15% of them singletons. The sample taken for sequencing was blood. The receptors originated from a male donor with papillary thyroid cancer or a benign thyroid nodule (not recorded which). Some clones in this sample may be carry-over from other donors' samples. CDR3s include the opening cysteine and the closing phenylalanine or tryptophan. The D gene is left open where the match is weak. Not all rows give a size; the values are once, few, many and, for expanded clones, a class.

j_call | v_call | clone_size | d_call | cdr3_nt | cdr3_aa
TRBJ2-3 | TRBV9 | . | . | TGTGCCAGCAGCCTCACTAGCACCGACACAGATACGCAGTATTTT | CASSLTSTDTDTQYF
TRBJ2-2 | TRBV27 | many | . | TGTGCCAGCAGTTTATATGTCACTTACACCGGGGAGCTGTTTTTT | CASSLYVTYTGELFF
TRBJ2-1 | TRBV5-4 | many | . | TGTGCCAGCAGCCCCCTCGGGGACTTCTACAATGAGCAGTTCTTC | CASSPLGDFYNEQFF
TRBJ2-5 | TRBV19 | many | . | TGTGCCAGTAGTATCCCTTCGGGGGGCGAGGAGACCCAGTACTTC | CASSIPSGGEETQYF
TRBJ1-2 | TRBV19 | many | . | TGTGCCAGTAGTGATCTAAATGGCTACACCTTC | CASSDLNGYTF
TRBJ2-7 | TRBV20-1 | many | TRBD2 | TGCAGTGCTAGAGAAGGAGGCGGGAGGGCCGTCTACGAGCAGTACTTC | CSAREGGGRAVYEQYF
TRBJ2-5 | TRBV2 | . | . | TGTGCCAGCAGTGCCATCACAGGGTCGGAGACCCAGTACTTC | CASSAITGSETQYF
TRBJ2-1 | TRBV7-6 | many | . | TGTGCCGGCAGCCTCTTCTCCGGGAGCTTAAATGAGCAGTTCTTC | CAGSLFSGSLNEQFF
TRBJ2-2 | TRBV7-2 | many | . | TGTGCCAGCAGCTTAATAGCGGTCAACACCGGGGAGCTGTTTTTT | CASSLIAVNTGELFF
TRBJ2-1 | TRBV20-1 | . | . | TGCAGTGCTAGAGGTGTTACACTAGACAGCTACAATGAGCAGTTCTTC | CSARGVTLDSYNEQFF
TRBJ1-6 | TRBV30 | once | . | TGTGCCTGGTTAGTTGGAGGGGAGAACTCACCCCTCCACTTT | CAWLVGGENSPLHF
TRBJ1-2 | TRBV14 | many | . | TGTGCCAGCAGCCAAGATCTGTATGGCTACACCTTC | CASSQDLYGYTF
TRBJ1-2 | TRBV7-8 | . | . | TGTGCCAGCAGCTTAGCCCGGGACCCCGAGGCCTATGGCTACACCTTC | CASSLARDPEAYGYTF
TRBJ2-3 | TRBV12-3/TRBV12-4 | few | TRBD1 | TGTGCCAGCAGCCAACGACAGGGGGCCCGCACAGATACGCAGTATTTT | CASSQRQGARTDTQYF
TRBJ1-2 | TRBV5-1 | . | . | TGCTCCGGCAGCTTCTCGGGGGCTAATGGCTACACCTTC | CSGSFSGANGYTF
TRBJ1-2 | TRBV5-1 | many | . | TGCGCCAGCAGCTTGGACCAATTTGGCGGCTACACCTTC | CASSLDQFGGYTF
TRBJ1-5 | TRBV5-5 | many | TRBD1 | TGTGCCAGCAGAGTAGGACAGGGGGCCGTTCAGCCCCAGCATTTT | CASRVGQGAVQPQHF
TRBJ2-1 | TRBV27 | many | . | TGTGCCAGCAGTTTACGGCTGGGGAATGAGCAGTTCTTC | CASSLRLGNEQFF
TRBJ2-5 | TRBV20-1 | . | TRBD1 | TGCAGTGCTAGAAGTCGGGGACAGACCTACCAAGAGACCCAGTACTTC | CSARSRGQTYQETQYF
TRBJ2-1 | TRBV20-1 | many | TRBD1 | TGCAGTGCTGGTGGGGTTGACGGGGACAGCCCCTACAATGAGCAGTTCTTC | CSAGGVDGDSPYNEQFF
TRBJ1-5 | TRBV10-3 | many | . | TGTGCCATCAGTGTGGGCAATCAGCCCCAGCATTTT | CAISVGNQPQHF
TRBJ1-1 | TRBV11-2 | many | . | TGTGCCAGCAGCTTTACCGGGACCAACACTGAAGCTTTCTTT | CASSFTGTNTEAFF
TRBJ1-3 | TRBV9 | many | . | TGTGCCAGCAGCGTAGAGGGCTCTGGAAACACCATATATTTT | CASSVEGSGNTIYF
TRBJ1-5 | TRBV28 | many | TRBD1 | TGTGCCAGCAGTTCCCTATTGGTGGACAGGAGCGATCAGCCCCAGCATTTT | CASSSLLVDRSDQPQHF
TRBJ2-3 | TRBV7-3 | . | . | TGTGCCAGCAGCCTAACGTCTAGCGGCACAGATACGCAGTATTTT | CASSLTSSGTDTQYF
TRBJ2-1 | TRBV20-1 | . | TRBD1 | TGCAGTGCTAGAGCCACAGGGGGCTTGACGTACAATGAGCAGTTCTTC | CSARATGGLTYNEQFF
TRBJ1-2 | TRBV6-5 | many | . | TGTGCCAGCAGTTACTCAAGAGACCTTGGCTACACCTTC | CASSYSRDLGYTF
TRBJ2-7 | TRBV12-3/TRBV12-4 | few | TRBD1 | TGTGCCAGCAGTTTGGGACAGACCTACGAGCAGTACTTC | CASSLGQTYEQYF
TRBJ1-1 | TRBV12-3/TRBV12-4 | many | . | TGTGCCAGCAGGGCACAGGGTTCGGCTGAAGCTTTCTTT | CASRAQGSAEAFF